This T cell receptor (beta chain) was sequenced for a study of T-cell memory formation after mild COVID-19 (dated by TCRdb to the early 2020s). For context, the study as a whole: TCR sequence clusters from the two donors were largely donor specific. In two donors, T-cell clones that expanded and contracted after mild COVID-19 were followed by sequencing TCRalpha and TCRbeta repertoires longitudinally. The cohort was made up of two young adult volunteers, one female and one male, who were previously healthy.

V trim: 5 bases; J trim: 8 bases; unmatched bases: 6. The cysteine opens and the phenylalanine closes a CDR3 of 13 amino acids. The kept DNA is CDR3 alone, 39 bases in frame from the first base. CDR1 DFQATT and CDR2 SNEGSKA were looked up in the germline V gene (reference sequence). Sequencing was carried out with an Illumina NovaSeq 6000. TCRalpha and TCRbeta cDNA libraries were constructed by 5'RACE with constant-segment primers, with sample barcodes and unique molecular identifiers being introduced. RNA was extracted from every sample with Trizol reagent. Amplification of the libraries took two PCR steps, and the second step added a second sample barcode plus Illumina TruSeq adapters. Sequencing of the libraries was done on an Illumina NovaSeq, producing 2 x 150 bp paired-end reads. The authors processed their data as follows. Demultiplexing of reads and collapsing into UMI-guided consensus sequences were performed with migec v1.2.7. Using mixcr v2.1.11, UMI consensuses were aligned to TRA and TRB V and J templates and then assembled into clonotypes. A clonotype was counted as expanded or contracted only when both edgeR and NoisET called the clonotype significant, with the noise models trained on biological replicates. For edgeR calls, the cutoffs were a false discovery rate-adjusted p below 0.01 and a log2 fold-change threshold of 1. As an exploratory analysis of dynamics, max-normalized trajectories of the 1000 most abundant clonotypes were examined by PCA with hierarchical clustering. Separately sequenced CD4+ and CD8+ repertoires were used to assign the CD4 or CD8 phenotype of responding clones. Using fastp at Q25 and MiXCR, TCRdb reprocessed the public reads and kept productive beta chains. Rows are unified per CDR3 protein, each entry keeping the most common DNA and genes. V and J calls and clone size were set by TCRdb, not the authors. The sample table records about 240,000 distinct CDR3 sequences; over 8.5% of these occur just once. The ten largest account for around 20% of the sample.

On the study overall, not on this receptor specifically: Contracting CD4+ clones were located mainly in the CM and EM memory subsets, whereas CD8+ clones were found to be enriched in EMRA. The second-wave clones that peaked on day 37 were not confirmed to be SARS-CoV-2 specific. Some responding clones were detected in pre-infection memory, suggesting pre-existing cross-reactive memory T cells joined the SARS-CoV-2 response. From day 15 to 85, contracting clones showed balanced CD4/CD8 phenotypes, whereas a second wave of clones that expanded from day 15 to 37 leaned towards CD4+. Only two mild cases were covered by the study, and larger cohorts that include severe cases with pre-infection samples were considered necessary.

PBMCs were isolated by Ficoll-Paque density gradient centrifugation. With regard to this clonotype: Its antigen is unknown. There are no base qualities to consult, and no much larger clone falls within one base.

The source of this sequence is a young man who had mild COVID-19 (a few samples of this study predate the infection). The sample titles of this study are shuffled in the database, so cell type and time point are left out; the donor was told from shared clones. Recombination connected TRBV20-1 to TRBJ2-4; 10 central bases correspond to TRBD1. Material: PBMCs or a T cell subset sorted from them (not recorded which). This receptor has the CDR3 CSALGQGVHIQYF. The sequence in DNA is TGCAGTGCTCTCGGACAGGGGGTACACATTCAGTACTTC.